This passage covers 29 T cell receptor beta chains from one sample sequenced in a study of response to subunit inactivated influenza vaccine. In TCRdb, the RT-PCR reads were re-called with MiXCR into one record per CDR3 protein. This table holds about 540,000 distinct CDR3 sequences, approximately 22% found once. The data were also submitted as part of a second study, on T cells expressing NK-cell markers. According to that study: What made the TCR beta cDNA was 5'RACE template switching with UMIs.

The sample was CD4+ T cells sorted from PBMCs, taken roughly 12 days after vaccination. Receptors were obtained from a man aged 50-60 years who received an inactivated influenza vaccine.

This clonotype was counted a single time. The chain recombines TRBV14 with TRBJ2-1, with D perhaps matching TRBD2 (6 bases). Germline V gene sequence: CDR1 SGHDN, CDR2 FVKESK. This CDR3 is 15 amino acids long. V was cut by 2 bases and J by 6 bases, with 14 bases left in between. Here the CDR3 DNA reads TGTGCCAGCAGCCAACCCGGGACTCCTGGCAATGAGCAGTTCTTC. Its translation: CASSQPGTPGNEQFF.

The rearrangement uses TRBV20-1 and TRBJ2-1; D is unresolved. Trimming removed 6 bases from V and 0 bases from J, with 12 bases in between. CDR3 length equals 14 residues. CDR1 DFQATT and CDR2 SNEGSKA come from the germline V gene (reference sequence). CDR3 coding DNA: TGCAGTGCAAAGAGGCGGTCCTCCTACAATGAGCAGTTCTTC. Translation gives CSAKRRSSYNEQFF.

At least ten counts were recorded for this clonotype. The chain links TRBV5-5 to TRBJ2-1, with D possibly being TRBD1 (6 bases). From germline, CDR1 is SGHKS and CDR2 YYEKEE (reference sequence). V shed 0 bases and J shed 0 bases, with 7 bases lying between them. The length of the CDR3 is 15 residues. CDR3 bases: TGTGCCAGCAGCTTGGAACAGGGCTCCTACAATGAGCAGTTCTTC. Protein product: CASSLEQGSYNEQFF. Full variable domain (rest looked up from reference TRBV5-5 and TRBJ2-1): DAGVTQSPTHLIKTRGQQVTLRCSPISGHKSVSWYQQVLGQGPQFIFQYYEKEERGRGNFPDRFSARQFPNYSSELNVNALLLGDSALYLCASSLEQGSYNEQFFGPGTRLTVL.

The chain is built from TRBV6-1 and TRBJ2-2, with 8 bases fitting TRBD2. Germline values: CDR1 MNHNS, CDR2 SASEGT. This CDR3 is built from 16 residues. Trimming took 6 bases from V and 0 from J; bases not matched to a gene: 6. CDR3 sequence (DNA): TGTGCCAGCAGCATTAGCGGGATCGCGAACACCGGGGAGCTGTTTTTT. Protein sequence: CASSISGIANTGELFF.

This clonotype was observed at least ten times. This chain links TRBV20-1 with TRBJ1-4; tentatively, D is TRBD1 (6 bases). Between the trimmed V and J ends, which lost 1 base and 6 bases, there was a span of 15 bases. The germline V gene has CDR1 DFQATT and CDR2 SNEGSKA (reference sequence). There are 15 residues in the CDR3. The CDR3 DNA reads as TGCAGTGCTAGAGGGGGCGTGGCAGGGGATGAAAAACTGTTTTTT. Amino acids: CSARGGVAGDEKLFF.

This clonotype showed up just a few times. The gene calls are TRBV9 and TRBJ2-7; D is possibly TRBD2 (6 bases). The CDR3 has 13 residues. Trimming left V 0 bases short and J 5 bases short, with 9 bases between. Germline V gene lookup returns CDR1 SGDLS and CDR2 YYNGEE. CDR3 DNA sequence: TGTGCCAGCAGCGTAGGGGGGAGGAACGAGCAGTACTTC. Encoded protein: CASSVGGRNEQYF.

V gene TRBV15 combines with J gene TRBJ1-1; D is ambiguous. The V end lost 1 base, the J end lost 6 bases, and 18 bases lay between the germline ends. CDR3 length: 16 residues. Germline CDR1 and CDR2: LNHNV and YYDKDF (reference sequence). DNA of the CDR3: TGTGCCACCAGCAGAGTCGTGGACGTCCCGGTGGCTGAAGCTTTCTTT. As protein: CATSRVVDVPVAEAFF.

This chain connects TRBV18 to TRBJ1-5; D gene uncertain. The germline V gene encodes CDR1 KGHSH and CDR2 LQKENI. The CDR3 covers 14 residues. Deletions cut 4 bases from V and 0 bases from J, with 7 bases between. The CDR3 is CASSQNTSNQPQHF. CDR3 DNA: TGTGCCAGCTCACAAAACACTAGCAATCAGCCCCAGCATTTT.

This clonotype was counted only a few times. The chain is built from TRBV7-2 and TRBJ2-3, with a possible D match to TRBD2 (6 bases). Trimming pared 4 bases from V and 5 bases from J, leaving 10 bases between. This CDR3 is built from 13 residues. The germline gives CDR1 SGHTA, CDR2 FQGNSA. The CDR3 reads CASSSRGEDTQYF. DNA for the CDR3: TGTGCCAGCAGCTCGCGGGGAGAAGATACGCAGTATTTT.

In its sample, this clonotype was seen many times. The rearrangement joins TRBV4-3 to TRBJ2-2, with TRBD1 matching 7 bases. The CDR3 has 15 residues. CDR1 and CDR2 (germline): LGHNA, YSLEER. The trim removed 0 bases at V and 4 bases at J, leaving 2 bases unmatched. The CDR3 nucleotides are TGCGCCAGCAGCCAAGAAACAGGGGTCACCGGGGAGCTGTTTTTT. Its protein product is CASSQETGVTGELFF.

CDR3 amino acids: CASSSLRDGNTGELFF. The CDR3 DNA reads TGTGCCAGCAGCTCACTGAGGGACGGCAACACCGGGGAGCTGTTTTTT. The V call is TRBV5-6, the J call TRBJ2-2; D possibly matches TRBD1 or TRBD2 (5 bases each). Trimming cost V 3 bases and J 2 bases, with 14 bases left between them. CDR1 is SGHDT, CDR2 YYEEEE, per germline. The CDR3 runs to 16 residues.

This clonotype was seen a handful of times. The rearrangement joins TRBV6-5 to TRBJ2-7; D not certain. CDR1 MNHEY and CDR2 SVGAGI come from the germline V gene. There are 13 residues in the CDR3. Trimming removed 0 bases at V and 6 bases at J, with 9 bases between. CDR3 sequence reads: CASSYSNRLEQYF. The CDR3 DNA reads TGTGCCAGCAGTTACTCTAACAGACTCGAGCAGTACTTC.

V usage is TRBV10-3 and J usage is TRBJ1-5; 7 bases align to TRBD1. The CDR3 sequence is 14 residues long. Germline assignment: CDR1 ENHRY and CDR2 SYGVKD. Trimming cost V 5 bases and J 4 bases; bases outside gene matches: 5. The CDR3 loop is CAISPRGANQPQHF. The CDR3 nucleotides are TGTGCCATCAGTCCCAGGGGGGCAAATCAGCCCCAGCATTTT.

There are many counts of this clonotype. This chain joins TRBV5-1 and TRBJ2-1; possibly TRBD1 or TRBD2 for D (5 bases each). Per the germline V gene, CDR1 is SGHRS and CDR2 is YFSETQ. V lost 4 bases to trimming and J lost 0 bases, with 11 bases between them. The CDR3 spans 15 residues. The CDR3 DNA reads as TGCGCCAGCAGCCGGGGACGGAGCTCCTACAATGAGCAGTTCTTC. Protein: CASSRGRSSYNEQFF.

CDR3: CASSLEPRYNEQFF. The DNA for the CDR3 is TGTGCCAGCAGCTTAGAGCCGAGGTACAATGAGCAGTTCTTC. The V gene is TRBV11-2, the J gene TRBJ2-1; no reliable D call. Germline V lookup: CDR1 SGHAT, CDR2 FQNNGV. The length of the CDR3 is 14 residues. V lost 0 bases and J lost 4, with 7 bases in between.

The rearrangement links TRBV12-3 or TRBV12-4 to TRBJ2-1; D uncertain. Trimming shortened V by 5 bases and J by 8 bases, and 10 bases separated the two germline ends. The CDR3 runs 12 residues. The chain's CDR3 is CASSPFRYEQFF. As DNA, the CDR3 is TGTGCCAGCAGTCCGTTTAGGTATGAGCAGTTCTTC.

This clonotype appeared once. The CDR3 nucleotides are TGTGCCAGCATTTCGGGACCGAAAGAGACCCAGTACTTC. Protein sequence: CASISGPKETQYF. The V call is TRBV6-2 or TRBV6-3, the J call TRBJ2-5; D possibly uses TRBD1 or TRBD2 (5 bases each). Looked up from germline, CDR1 is MNHEY and CDR2 is SVGEGT. Deletions cut 7 bases from V and 3 bases from J, with 12 bases between. The CDR3 is made up of 13 amino acids.

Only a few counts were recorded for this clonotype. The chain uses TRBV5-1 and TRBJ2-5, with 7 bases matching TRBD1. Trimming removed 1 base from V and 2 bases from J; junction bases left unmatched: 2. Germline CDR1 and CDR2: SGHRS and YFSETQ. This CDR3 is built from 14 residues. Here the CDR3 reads CASSLQGQQETQYF. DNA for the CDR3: TGCGCCAGCAGCTTGCAGGGACAGCAAGAGACCCAGTACTTC.

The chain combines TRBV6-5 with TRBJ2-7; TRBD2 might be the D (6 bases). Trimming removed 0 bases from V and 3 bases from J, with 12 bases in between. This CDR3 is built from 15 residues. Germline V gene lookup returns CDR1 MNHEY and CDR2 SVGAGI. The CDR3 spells CASSYSRRVDYEQYF. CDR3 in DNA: TGTGCCAGCAGTTACTCTCGGAGGGTTGACTACGAGCAGTACTTC.

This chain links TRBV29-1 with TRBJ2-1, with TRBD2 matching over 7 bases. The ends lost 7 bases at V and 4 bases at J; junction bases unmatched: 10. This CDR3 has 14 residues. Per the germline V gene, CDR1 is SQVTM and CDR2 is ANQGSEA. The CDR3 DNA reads TGCAGCGCTGGTACGGCTAGCGGATACAATGAGCAGTTCTTC. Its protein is CSAGTASGYNEQFF.

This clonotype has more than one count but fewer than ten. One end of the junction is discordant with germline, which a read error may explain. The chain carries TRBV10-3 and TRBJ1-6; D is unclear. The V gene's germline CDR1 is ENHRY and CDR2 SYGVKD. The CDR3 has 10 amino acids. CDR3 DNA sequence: TGTGCCATCGGCGATTCATCCCTCCACTTT. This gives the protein CAIGDSSLHF.

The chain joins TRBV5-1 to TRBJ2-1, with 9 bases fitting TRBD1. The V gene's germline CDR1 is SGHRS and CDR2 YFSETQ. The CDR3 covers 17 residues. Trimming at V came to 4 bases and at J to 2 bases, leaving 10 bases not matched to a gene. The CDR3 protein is CASSLHVGDRAYNEQFF. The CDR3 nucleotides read TGCGCCAGCAGCCTACATGTAGGGGACAGGGCCTACAATGAGCAGTTCTTC.

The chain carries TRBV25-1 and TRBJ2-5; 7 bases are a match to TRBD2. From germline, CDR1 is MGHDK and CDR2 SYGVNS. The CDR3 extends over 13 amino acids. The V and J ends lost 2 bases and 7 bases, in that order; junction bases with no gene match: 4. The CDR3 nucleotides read TGTGCCAGCAGTGAAGGGGGGAGGGGGACCCAGTACTTC. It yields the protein CASSEGGRGTQYF.

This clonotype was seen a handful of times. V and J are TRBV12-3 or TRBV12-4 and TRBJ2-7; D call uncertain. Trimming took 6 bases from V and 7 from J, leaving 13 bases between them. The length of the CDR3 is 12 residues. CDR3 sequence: CASRQTGGEQYF. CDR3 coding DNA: TGTGCCAGCAGGCAAACCGGTGGGGAGCAGTACTTC.

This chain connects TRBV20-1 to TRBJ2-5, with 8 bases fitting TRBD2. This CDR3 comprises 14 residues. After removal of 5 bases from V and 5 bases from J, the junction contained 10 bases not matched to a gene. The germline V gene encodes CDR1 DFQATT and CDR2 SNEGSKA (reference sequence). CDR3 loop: CSADGGASLETQYF. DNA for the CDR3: TGCAGTGCTGACGGGGGGGCAAGTTTGGAGACCCAGTACTTC.

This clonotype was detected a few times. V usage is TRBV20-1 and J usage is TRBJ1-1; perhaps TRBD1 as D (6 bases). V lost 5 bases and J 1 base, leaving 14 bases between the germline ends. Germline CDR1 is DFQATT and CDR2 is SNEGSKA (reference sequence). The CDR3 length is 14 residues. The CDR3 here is CSAPAGGSNTEAFF. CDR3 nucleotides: TGCAGTGCTCCAGCGGGGGGCTCGAACACTGAAGCTTTCTTT.

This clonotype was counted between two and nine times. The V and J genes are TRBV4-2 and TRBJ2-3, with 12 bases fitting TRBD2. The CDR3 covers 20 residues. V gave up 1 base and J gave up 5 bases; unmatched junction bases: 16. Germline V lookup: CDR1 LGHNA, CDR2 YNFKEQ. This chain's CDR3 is CASSQGASGGAQVFEDTQYF. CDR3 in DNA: TGTGCCAGCAGCCAAGGGGCTAGCGGGGGGGCCCAGGTTTTTGAAGATACGCAGTATTTT.

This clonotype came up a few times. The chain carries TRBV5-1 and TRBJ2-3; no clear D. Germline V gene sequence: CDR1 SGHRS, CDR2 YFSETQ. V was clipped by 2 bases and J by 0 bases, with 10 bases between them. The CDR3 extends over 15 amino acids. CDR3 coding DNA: TGCGCCAGCAGCTTCGGCGACGCTAGCACAGATACGCAGTATTTT. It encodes CASSFGDASTDTQYF. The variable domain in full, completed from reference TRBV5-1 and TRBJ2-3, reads KAGVTQTPRYLIKTRGQQVTLSCSPISGHRSVSWYQQTPGQGLQFLFEYFSETQRNKGNFPGRFSGRQFSNSRSEMNVSTLELGDSALYLCASSFGDASTDTQYFGPGTRLTVL.

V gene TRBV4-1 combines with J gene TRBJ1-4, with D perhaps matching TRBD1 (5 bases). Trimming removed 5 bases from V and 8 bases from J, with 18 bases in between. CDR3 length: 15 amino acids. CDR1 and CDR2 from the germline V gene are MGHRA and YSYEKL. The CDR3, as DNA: TGCGCCAGCAGCGGAACTGGGGCAGGGCGGGAAAAACTGTTTTTT. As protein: CASSGTGAGREKLFF.